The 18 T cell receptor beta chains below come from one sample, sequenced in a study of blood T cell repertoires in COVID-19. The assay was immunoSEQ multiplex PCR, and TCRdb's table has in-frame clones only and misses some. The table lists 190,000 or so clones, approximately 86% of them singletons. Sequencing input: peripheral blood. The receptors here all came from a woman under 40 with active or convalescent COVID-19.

The CDR3 DNA is TGTGCCAGCAAATCTGGCGGGGGTAACACTGAAGCTTTCTTT. Amino acid sequence: CASKSGGGNTEAFF. The genes are TRBV5-6 and TRBJ1-1, with D possibly being TRBD1 (5 bases). Germline CDR1 SGHDT, CDR2 YYEEEE. The CDR3 runs to 14 residues. Between the trimmed V and J ends, which lost 6 bases and 2 bases, there was a span of 14 bases.

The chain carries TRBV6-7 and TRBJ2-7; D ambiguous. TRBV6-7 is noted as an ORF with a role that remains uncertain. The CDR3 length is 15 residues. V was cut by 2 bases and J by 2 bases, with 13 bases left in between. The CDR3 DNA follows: TGTGCCAGCAGTTACGAGATGTCCCTAACCTACGAGCAGTACTTC. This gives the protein CASSYEMSLTYEQYF.

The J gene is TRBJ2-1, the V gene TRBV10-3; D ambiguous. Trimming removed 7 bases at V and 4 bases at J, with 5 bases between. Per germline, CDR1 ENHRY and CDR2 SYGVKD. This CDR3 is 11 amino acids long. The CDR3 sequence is CAIMEYNEQFF. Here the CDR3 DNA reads TGTGCCATCATGGAGTACAATGAGCAGTTCTTC.

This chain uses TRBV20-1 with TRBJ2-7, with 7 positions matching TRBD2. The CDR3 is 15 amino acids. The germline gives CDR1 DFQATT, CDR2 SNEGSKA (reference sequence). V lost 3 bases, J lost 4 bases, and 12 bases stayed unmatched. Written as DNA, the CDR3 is TGCAGTGCTAGTCCGGGGAGGGCCCAGACGTACGAGCAGTACTTC. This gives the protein CSASPGRAQTYEQYF.

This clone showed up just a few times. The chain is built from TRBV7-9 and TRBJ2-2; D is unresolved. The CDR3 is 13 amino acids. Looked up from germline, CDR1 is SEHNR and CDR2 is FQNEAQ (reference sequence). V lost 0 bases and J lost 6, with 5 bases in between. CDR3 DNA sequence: TGTGCCAGCAGCTTAGCGTCGGCCGGGGAGCTGTTTTTT. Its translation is CASSLASAGELFF.

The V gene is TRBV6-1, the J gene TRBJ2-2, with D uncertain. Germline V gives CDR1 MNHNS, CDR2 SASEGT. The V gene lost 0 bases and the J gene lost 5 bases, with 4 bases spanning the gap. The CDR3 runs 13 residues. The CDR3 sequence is CASSEARTGELFF. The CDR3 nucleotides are TGTGCCAGCAGTGAAGCGCGGACCGGGGAGCTGTTTTTT.

Here the CDR3 reads CAISEPPGTGQETQYF. In nucleotides, the CDR3 is TGTGCCATCAGTGAGCCTCCCGGGACAGGTCAAGAGACCCAGTACTTC. V and J are TRBV10-3 and TRBJ2-5, with TRBD1 identical over 8 bases. The V segment lost 2 bases and the J segment 2 bases; nucleotides outside the gene matches: 7. There are 16 residues in the CDR3. Germline V lookup: CDR1 ENHRY, CDR2 SYGVKD.

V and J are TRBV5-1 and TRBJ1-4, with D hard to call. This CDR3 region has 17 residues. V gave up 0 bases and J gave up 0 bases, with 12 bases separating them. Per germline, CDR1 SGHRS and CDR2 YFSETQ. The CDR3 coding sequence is TGCGCCAGCAGCTTGGGCCCGAGGAGGGCAACTAATGAAAAACTGTTTTTT. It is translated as CASSLGPRRATNEKLFF. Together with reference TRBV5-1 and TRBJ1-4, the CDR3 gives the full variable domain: KAGVTQTPRYLIKTRGQQVTLSCSPISGHRSVSWYQQTPGQGLQFLFEYFSETQRNKGNFPGRFSGRQFSNSRSEMNVSTLELGDSALYLCASSLGPRRATNEKLFFGSGTQLSVL.

CDR3 coding DNA: TGCAGCGTTAGGGACATGGAAGGCTACACCTTC. Amino acid sequence: CSVRDMEGYTF. The chain joins TRBV29-1 to TRBJ1-2, with D tentatively TRBD1 (6 bases). The ends were cut back, 5 bases at V and 8 bases at J, with 12 bases in the middle. The CDR3 spans 11 residues. CDR1 is SQVTM, CDR2 ANQGSEA, per germline.

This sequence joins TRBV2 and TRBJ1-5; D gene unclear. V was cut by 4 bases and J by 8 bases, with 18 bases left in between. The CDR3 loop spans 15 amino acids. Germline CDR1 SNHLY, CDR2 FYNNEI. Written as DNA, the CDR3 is TGTGCCAGCAGTGGTGGGAGGCGTACCTCCGAGCCCCAGCATTTT. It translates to CASSGGRRTSEPQHF.

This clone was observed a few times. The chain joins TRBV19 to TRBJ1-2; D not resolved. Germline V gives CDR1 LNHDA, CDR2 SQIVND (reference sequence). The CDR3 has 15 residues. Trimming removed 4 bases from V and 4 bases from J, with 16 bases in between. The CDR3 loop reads CASSTFKMGSYGYTF. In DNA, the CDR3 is TGTGCCAGTAGTACCTTCAAAATGGGCTCCTATGGCTACACCTTC.

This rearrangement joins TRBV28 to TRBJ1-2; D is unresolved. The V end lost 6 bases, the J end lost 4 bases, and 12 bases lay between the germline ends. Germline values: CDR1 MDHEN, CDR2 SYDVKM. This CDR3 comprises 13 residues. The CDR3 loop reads CASSPKRAYGYTF. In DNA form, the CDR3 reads TGTGCCAGCAGCCCGAAGCGGGCCTATGGCTACACCTTC.

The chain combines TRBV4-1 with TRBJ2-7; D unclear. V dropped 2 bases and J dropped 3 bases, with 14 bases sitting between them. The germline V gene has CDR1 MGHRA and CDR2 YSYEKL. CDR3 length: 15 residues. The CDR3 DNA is TGCGCCAGCAGCCAATCGTCGGGTAGTTTCTACGAGCAGTACTTC. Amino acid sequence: CASSQSSGSFYEQYF.

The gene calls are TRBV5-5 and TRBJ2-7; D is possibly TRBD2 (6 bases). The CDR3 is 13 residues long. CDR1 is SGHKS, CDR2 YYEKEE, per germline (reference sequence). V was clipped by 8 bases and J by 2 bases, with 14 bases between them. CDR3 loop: CASSPGLAYEQYF. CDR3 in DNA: TGTGCCAGTTCTCCGGGACTTGCCTACGAGCAGTACTTC.

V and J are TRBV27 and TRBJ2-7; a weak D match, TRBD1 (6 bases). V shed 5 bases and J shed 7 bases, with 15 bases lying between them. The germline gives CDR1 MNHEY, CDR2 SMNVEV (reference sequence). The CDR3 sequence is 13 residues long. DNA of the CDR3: TGTGCCAGCAGTCTCGCAGGGGCCGATGAGCAGTACTTC. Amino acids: CASSLAGADEQYF.

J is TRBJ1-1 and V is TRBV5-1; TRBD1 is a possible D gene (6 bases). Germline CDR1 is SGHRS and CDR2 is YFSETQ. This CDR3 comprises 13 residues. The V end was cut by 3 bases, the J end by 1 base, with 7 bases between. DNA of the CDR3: TGCGCCAGCAGCTGGGGACAGAACACTGAAGCTTTCTTT. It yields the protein CASSWGQNTEAFF.

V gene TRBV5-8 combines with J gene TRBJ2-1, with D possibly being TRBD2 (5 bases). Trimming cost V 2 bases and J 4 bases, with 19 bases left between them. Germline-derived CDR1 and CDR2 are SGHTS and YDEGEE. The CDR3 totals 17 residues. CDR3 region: CASSLYLAFRGYNEQFF. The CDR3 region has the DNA TGTGCCAGCAGCTTATATCTTGCGTTCCGAGGGTACAATGAGCAGTTCTTC.

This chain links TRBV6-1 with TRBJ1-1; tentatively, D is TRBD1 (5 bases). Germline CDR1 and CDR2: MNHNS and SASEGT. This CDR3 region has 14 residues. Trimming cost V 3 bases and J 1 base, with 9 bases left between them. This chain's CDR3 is CASSETVKNTEAFF. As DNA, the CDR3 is TGTGCCAGCAGTGAGACAGTTAAGAACACTGAAGCTTTCTTT.